This T cell receptor (beta chain) stems from a study of Tregs in tolerant kidney transplant recipients. The table came from immunoSEQ multiplex PCR; TCRdb's copy has only in-frame clones and leaves some out. The sample has 40,000 to 50,000 clones; approximately 89% are singletons. The CDR3 runs to 15 residues. Germline V gene data show CDR1 as MGHRA and CDR2 as YSYEKL. This clone has just a few counts. The antigen is not known. The germline gene is not matched at one end of the junction; a read error may be the cause. At the DNA level, this CDR3 is encoded by other sequences in the same sample as well. Mixed chimerism was transient after nonmyeloablative marrow transplants from related graft donors. Study results and caveats: This study did not directly address biological reproducibility. Antigen-driven expansion was suggested because donor-specific Tregs expanded more than all Tregs in tolerant patients.

The chain carries TRBV4-1 and TRBJ1-1; D gene ambiguous. This clonotype was sampled from a human patient who received a combined kidney and bone marrow transplant. Certain T cells may be donor cells from the graft. The material was CD8+ T cells from blood (PBMCs), obtained 12 months after the transplant. For the CDR3, the DNA is TGTGCCAGCAGCCAAGGGTACAGTCAGAACACTGAAGCTTTCTTT. Residues: CASSQGYSQNTEAFF.